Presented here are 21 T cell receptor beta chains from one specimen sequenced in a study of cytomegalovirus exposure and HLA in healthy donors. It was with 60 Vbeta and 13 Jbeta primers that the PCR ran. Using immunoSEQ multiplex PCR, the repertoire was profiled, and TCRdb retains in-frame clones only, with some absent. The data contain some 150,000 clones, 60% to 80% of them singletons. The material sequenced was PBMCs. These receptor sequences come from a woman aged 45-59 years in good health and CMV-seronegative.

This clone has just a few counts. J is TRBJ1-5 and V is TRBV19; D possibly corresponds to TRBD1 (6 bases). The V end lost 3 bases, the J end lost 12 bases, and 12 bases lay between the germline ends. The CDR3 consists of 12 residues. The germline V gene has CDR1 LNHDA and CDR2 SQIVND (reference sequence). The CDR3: CASSMSGVLQHF. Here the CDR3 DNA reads TGTGCCAGTAGTATGTCAGGGGTCCTCCAGCATTTT.

The CDR3 sequence: CASSQEVGQVFSYEQYF. CDR3 bases: TGCGCCAGCAGCCAAGAGGTTGGACAGGTCTTCTCCTACGAGCAGTACTTC. This chain joins TRBV4-1 and TRBJ2-7; 7 bases match TRBD1. The J segment lost 0 bases and the V segment lost 0 bases, leaving 8 bases of the junction unmatched. Germline-derived CDR1 and CDR2 are MGHRA and YSYEKL. The CDR3 covers 17 residues.

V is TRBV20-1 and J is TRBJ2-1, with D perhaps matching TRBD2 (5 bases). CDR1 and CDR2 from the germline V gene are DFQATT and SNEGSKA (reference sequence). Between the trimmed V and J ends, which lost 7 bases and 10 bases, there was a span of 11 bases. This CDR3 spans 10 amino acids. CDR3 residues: CSGEHSEQFF. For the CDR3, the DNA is TGCAGTGGGGAGCACAGCGAGCAGTTCTTC.

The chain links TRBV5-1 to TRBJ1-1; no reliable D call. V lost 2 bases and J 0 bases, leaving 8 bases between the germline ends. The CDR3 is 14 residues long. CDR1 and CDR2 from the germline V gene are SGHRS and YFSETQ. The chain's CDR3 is CASSLNWLNTEAFF. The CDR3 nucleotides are TGCGCCAGCAGCTTAAATTGGCTGAACACTGAAGCTTTCTTT.

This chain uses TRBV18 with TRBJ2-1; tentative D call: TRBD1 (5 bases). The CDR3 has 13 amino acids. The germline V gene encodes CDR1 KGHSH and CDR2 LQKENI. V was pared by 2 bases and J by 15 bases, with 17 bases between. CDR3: CASSPGLGQFMFF. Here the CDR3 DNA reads TGTGCCAGCTCACCAGGGCTAGGACAATTTATGTTCTTC. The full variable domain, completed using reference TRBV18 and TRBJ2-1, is NAGVMQNPRHLVRRRGQEARLRCSPMKGHSHVYWYRQLPEEGLKFMVYLQKENIIDESGMPKERFSAEFPKEGPSILRIQQVVRGDSAAYFCASSPGLGQFMFFGPGTRLTVL.

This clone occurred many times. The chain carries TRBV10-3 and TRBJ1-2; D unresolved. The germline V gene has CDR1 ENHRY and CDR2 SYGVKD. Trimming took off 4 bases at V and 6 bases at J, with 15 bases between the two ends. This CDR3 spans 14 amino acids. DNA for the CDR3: TGTGCCATCAGTGGGGGAGCTTTGAGCGATGGCTACACCTTC. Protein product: CAISGGALSDGYTF.

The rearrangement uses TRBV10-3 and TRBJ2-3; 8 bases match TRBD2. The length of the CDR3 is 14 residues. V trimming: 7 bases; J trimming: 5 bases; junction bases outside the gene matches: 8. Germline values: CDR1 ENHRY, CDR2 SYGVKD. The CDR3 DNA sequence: TGTGCCATCACCGGAAGCGGGGGTGTAGATACGCAGTATTTT. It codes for CAITGSGGVDTQYF.

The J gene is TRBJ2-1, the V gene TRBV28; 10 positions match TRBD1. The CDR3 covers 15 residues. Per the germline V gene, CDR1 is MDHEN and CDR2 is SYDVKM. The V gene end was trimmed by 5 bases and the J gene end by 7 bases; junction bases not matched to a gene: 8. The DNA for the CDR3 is TGTGCCAGCAGTAGTCCGGGACAGGGGAGAAATGAGCAGTTCTTC. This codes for CASSSPGQGRNEQFF.

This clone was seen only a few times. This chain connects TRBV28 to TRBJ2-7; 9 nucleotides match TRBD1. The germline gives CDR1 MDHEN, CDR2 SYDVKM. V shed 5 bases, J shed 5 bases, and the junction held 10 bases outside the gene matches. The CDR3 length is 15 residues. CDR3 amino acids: CASSPPGTGINEQYF. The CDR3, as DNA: TGTGCCAGCAGTCCCCCCGGGACAGGGATAAACGAGCAGTACTTC.

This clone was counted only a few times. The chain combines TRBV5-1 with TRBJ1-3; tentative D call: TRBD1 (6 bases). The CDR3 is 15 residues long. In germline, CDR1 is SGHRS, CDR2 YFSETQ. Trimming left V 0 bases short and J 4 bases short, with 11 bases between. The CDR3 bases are TGCGCCAGCAGCTTGGTACAGGGACCGGGAAACACCATATATTTT. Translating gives CASSLVQGPGNTIYF.

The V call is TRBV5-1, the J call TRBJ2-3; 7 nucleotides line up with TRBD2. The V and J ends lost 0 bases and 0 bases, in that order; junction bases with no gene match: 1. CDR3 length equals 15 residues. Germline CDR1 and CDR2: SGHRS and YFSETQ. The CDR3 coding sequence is TGCGCCAGCAGCTTGGACGGGGGGAGCACAGATACGCAGTATTTT. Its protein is CASSLDGGSTDTQYF.

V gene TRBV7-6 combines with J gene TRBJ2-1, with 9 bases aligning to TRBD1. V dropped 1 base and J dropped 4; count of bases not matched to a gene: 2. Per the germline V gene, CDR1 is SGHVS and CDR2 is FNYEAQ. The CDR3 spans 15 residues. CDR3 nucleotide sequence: TGTGCCAGCAGCTTAGTAGGGACAGGGTACAATGAGCAGTTCTTC. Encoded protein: CASSLVGTGYNEQFF.

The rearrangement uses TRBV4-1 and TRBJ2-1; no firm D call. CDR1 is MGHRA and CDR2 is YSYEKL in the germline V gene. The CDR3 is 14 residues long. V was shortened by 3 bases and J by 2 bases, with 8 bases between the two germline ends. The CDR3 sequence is CASSQARAYNEQFF. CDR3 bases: TGCGCCAGCAGCCAGGCTCGGGCCTACAATGAGCAGTTCTTC.

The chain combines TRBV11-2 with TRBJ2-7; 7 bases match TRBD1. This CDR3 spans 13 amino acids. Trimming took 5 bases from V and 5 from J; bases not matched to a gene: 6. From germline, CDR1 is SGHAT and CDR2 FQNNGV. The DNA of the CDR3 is TGTGCCAGCAGCCAGACAGGGAACAACGAGCAGTACTTC. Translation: CASSQTGNNEQYF. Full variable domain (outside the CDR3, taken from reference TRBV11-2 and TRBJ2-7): EAGVAQSPRYKIIEKRQSVAFWCNPISGHATLYWYQQILGQGPKLLIQFQNNGVVDDSQLPKDRFSAERLKGVDSTLKIQPAKLEDSAVYLCASSQTGNNEQYFGPGTRLTVT.

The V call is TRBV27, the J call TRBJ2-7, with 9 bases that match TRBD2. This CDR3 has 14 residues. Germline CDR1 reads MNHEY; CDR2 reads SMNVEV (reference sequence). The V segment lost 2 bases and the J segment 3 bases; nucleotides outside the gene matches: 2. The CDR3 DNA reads TGTGCCAGCAGTTTAAGGCGGGGGGGCTACGAGCAGTACTTC. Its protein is CASSLRRGGYEQYF.

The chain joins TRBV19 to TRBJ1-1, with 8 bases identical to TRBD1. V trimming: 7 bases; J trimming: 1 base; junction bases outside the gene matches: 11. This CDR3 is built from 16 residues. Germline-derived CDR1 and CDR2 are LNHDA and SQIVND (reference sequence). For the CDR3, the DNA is TGTGCCAGTACCTCCGGGACAGGAGAATGGAACACTGAAGCTTTCTTT. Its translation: CASTSGTGEWNTEAFF.

The CDR3 sequence is CASSGRGEDTGELFF. As DNA, the CDR3 is TGTGCCAGCAGTGGCAGGGGCGAGGACACCGGGGAGCTGTTTTTT. This sequence joins TRBV6-4 and TRBJ2-2; D is possibly TRBD1 (6 bases). Germline CDR1 and CDR2: MRHNA and SNTAGT. The ends were cut back, 4 bases at V and 3 bases at J, with 12 bases in the middle. The length of the CDR3 is 15 residues.

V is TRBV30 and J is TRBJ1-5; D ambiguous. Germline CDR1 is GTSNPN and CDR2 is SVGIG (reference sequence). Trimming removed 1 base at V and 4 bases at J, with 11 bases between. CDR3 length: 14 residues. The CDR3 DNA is TGTGCCTGGAGTGAGAACAGCCGGAATCAGCCCCAGCATTTT. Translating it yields CAWSENSRNQPQHF.

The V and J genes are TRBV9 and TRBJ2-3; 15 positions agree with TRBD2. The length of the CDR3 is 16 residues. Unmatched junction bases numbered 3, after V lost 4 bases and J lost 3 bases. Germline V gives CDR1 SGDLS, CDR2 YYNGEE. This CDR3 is CASSPGTSGRTDTQYF. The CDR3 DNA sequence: TGTGCCAGCAGCCCGGGGACTAGCGGGAGGACAGATACGCAGTATTTT.

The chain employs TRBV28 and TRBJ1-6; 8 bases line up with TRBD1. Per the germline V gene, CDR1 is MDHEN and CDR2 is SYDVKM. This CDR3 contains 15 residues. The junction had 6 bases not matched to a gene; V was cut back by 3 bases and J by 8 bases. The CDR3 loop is CASSLLQGEHSPLHF. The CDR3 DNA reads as TGTGCCAGCAGTTTGTTACAGGGGGAACATTCACCCCTCCACTTT.

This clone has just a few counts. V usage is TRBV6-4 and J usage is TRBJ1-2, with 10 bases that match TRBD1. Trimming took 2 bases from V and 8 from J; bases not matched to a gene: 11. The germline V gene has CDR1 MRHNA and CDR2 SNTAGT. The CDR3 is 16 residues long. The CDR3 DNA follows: TGTGCCAGCAGTGACACATCCGGGACAGGGGCTGGCGGCTACACCTTC. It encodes CASSDTSGTGAGGYTF.